This T cell receptor beta chain was recorded in a study of radiotherapy plus CTLA-4 blockade in lung cancer. To note about this clone: Its antigen is not identified.

Measured with immunoSEQ multiplex PCR; TCRdb has only the in-frame clones, and not every one. The sample records 95,000 to 150,000 clones, around 89% being singletons. Study results and caveats: TCR clones originating in tumors grew in number in blood after radiotherapy plus ipilimumab. Early blood T cell clone changes and increased post-radiation serum interferon-beta were reportedly the strongest response predictors.

The CDR3 consists of 15 residues. With 5 bases clipped from V and 6 bases from J, the junction kept 8 bases outside the gene matches. The germline gives CDR1 SGHTA, CDR2 FQGTGA. This chain connects TRBV7-3 to TRBJ2-2; 8 bases fit TRBD1. This clonotype was sampled from a human donor with non-small cell lung cancer that progressed on radiotherapy plus ipilimumab. The material was peripheral blood, obtained from a patient treated with radiotherapy plus ipilimumab. For the CDR3, the DNA is TGTGCCAGCAGCCCGGACAGGGCTCGCGCCGGGGAGCTGTTTTTT. Its protein is CASSPDRARAGELFF.